The clone carrying this TCR beta chain showed up many times. Its antigen is still unknown. Naive CD8 libraries used about 19,000 to 1,000,000 sorted cells and 10%, 30% or 50% RNA. The sorting of naive CD8 T cells used the CD8+CD4-CCR7+CD45RA+ phenotype. The sample comes from a study of molecular identifiers for immune sequencing clone quantification. General observations from the study: Under 1% of molecules in naive cells, but over 98% of effector molecules, belonged to clones above 20 RNA copies.

CDR3 length: 15 residues. V lost 0 bases to trimming and J lost 4 bases, with 12 bases between them. Germline CDR1 ENHRY, CDR2 SYGVKD. Both previously described methods and listed TCR primers were employed to make bulk TCR libraries. TCRdb passed the PCR reads through MiXCR, listing each CDR3 protein once. This sample has about half a million distinct CDR3 sequences, with roughly 26% found just once. This sequence was found in a human donor in good health. Some libraries in this study had Jurkat cell RNA spiked in. This rearrangement joins TRBV10-3 to TRBJ1-1; the D gene is possibly TRBD1 (5 bases). Sequencing was carried out using naive CD8+ T cells from blood, with Jurkat cell RNA spiked in. Subset described: FACS-sorted CD8+CD4-CCR7+CD45RA+ naive T cells. CDR3: CAISESVRVGTEAFF. As DNA, the CDR3 is TGTGCCATCAGTGAGTCTGTCAGGGTGGGCACTGAAGCTTTCTTT.